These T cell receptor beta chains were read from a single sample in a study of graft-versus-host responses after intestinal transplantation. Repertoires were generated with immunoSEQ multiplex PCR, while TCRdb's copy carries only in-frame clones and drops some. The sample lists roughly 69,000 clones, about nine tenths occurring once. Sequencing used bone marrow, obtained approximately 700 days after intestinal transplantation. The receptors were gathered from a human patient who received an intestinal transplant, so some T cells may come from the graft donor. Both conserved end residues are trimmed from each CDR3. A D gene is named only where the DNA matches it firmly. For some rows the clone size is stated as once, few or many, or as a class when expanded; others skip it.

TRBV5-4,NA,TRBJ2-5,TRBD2,ASKAGVKETQY
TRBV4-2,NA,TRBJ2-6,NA,ASSQDFLASGANVLT
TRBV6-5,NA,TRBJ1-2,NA,ASRETWGAPSGYT
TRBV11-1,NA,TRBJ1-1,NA,ASSLKEGAF
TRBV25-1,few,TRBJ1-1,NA,ASREAGNTEAF
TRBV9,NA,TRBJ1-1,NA,ASSVALAGNTEAF
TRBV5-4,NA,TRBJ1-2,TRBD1,ASSLGPTGTAIYGYT
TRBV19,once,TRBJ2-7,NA,ASSMIDPGYEQY
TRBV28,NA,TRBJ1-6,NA,ATLGGAGDSPLH
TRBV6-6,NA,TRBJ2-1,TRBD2,ASTEGLAGGEQF
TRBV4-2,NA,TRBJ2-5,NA,ASSQDPDISQGQETQY
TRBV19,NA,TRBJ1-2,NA,ASQGHGYT